The table lists the clone carrying this T cell receptor (beta chain) with a few counts. Its specificity is not known. The data derive from a study of T-cell reconstitution after alpha-beta-depleted transplantation in children. Findings of the study overall: Day-60 TCRbeta diversity that was high in some patients was derived from surviving recipient T cells and thymic progenitors. T-cell counts and diversity were attributed mostly to newly produced T cells one year after transplant.

The authors prepared the TCRbeta library with unique molecular identifiers. TCRdb re-called the PCR reads through MiXCR, storing one row per CDR3 protein. The repertoire holds about 590,000 distinct CDR3 sequences, with over 10% as singletons. The CDR3 covers 16 residues. Germline V CDR1 and CDR2: DFQATT, SNEGSKA (reference sequence). The V gene lost 0 bases and the J gene lost 6 bases, with 18 bases spanning the gap. Source: PBMCs, mostly from graft donor cells, taken 360 days after TCRalphabeta/CD19-depleted stem cell transplant. The V call is TRBV20-1, the J call TRBJ2-1, with D possibly being TRBD1 (6 bases). This clonotype originated in a male patient under 18 who had a stem cell transplant for acute myeloid leukemia, so the T cells may come from the graft donor. The CDR3 nucleotides read TGCAGTGCTAGAGATCTCGAGGGACACCTGCTCAATGAGCAGTTCTTC. Amino acids: CSARDLEGHLLNEQFF.